A single sample is the source of the 2 T cell receptor beta chains below, sequenced in a study of shared clonotypes between healthy human individuals. Measured with immunoSEQ multiplex PCR; TCRdb has only the in-frame clones, and not every one. The table shows over 2 million clones, with approximately 90% occurring only once. Sample: naive CD4+ T cells from PBMCs. Subset indicated: CD45RA+ positively selected. The receptor source for this set is a man between 18 and 29 years old in good health. Some clones in this sample may be carry-over from other donors' samples.

Regarding this clone: Other DNA sequences in this specimen translate into the identical CDR3. V and J are TRBV6-1 and TRBJ2-5; TRBD2 aligns across 11 bases. CDR3 length equals 15 residues. J lost 2 bases, V lost 6 bases, and 5 bases had no gene match. Germline loops: CDR1 MNHNS, CDR2 SASEGT. CDR3 amino acids: CASSPGLAAQETQYF. The CDR3 region has the DNA TGTGCCAGCAGCCCGGGACTAGCGGCTCAAGAGACCCAGTACTTC.

This clone was seen just once. The chain recombines TRBV10-3 with TRBJ2-7; 8 bases map to TRBD1. With V trimmed by 7 bases and J by 4 bases, 6 bases remained unmatched. CDR3 length equals 13 residues. The germline CDR1 and CDR2 sequences are ENHRY and SYGVKD. CDR3 DNA: TGTGCCATCAATCCAGGGGGCGGATACGAGCAGTACTTC. This encodes CAINPGGGYEQYF.